This TCR beta chain appears in the sequencing data of a study of cytomegalovirus exposure and HLA in healthy donors. Regarding the study as a whole: CMV antigen specificity of a few CMV-associated chains was confirmed in vitro. In a later analysis, most CMV-associated TCR beta chains appeared HLA-restricted.

With regard to this clone: Its antigen is as yet unknown.

Germline V lookup: CDR1 SGHRS, CDR2 YFSETQ. This CDR3 has 14 amino acids. V dropped 4 bases and J dropped 2 bases, with 12 bases sitting between them. Both 60 Vbeta primers and 13 Jbeta primers went into the PCR. Libraries were prepared by immunoSEQ multiplex PCR; TCRdb keeps only in-frame clonotypes and omits some of them. This table holds some 200,000 clones, 80% to 85% found once. This chain connects TRBV5-1 to TRBJ1-1, with D perhaps matching TRBD1 (5 bases). Material for sequencing was PBMCs. The source is a boy younger than 10 in good health and CMV-seronegative. CDR3 sequence: CASSPGHFNTEAFF. The DNA of the CDR3 is TGCGCCAGCAGCCCCGGACACTTTAACACTGAAGCTTTCTTT. The variable domain in full, with the rest retrieved from reference TRBV5-1 and TRBJ1-1, is KAGVTQTPRYLIKTRGQQVTLSCSPISGHRSVSWYQQTPGQGLQFLFEYFSETQRNKGNFPGRFSGRQFSNSRSEMNVSTLELGDSALYLCASSPGHFNTEAFFGQGTRLTVV.